This TCR beta chain was recovered during a study of shared clonotypes between healthy human individuals. Germline-derived CDR1 and CDR2 are SGDLS and YYNGEE. The CDR3 has 16 residues. V was cut by 2 bases and J by 1 base, with 13 bases left in between. It was across several immunoSEQ plates that each subset's genomic DNA was evenly split. Clones were read by immunoSEQ multiplex PCR, and TCRdb kept only the in-frame ones, dropping some. In the table there are over a million clones, 95% to 97% of which are singletons. Splitting the CD4+ cells yielded a CD45RA+ naive subset and a CD45RA-negative memory subset.

Specimen: naive CD4+ T cells sorted from blood. Subset specified: CD45RA+ positively selected. The rearrangement links TRBV9 to TRBJ2-4, with D unclear. This clonotype was obtained from a young man in good health. CDR3 amino acids: CASSVTEVWAKNIQYF. DNA of the CDR3: TGTGCCAGCAGCGTCACCGAAGTGTGGGCCAAAAACATTCAGTACTTC.